These T cell receptor beta chains were read from a single sample in a study of Ad26.COV2.S vaccination and SARS-CoV-2 variants. Assay: immunoSEQ multiplex PCR; the TCRdb copy retains only in-frame clones and omits some. Of around 400,000 clones in the sample, roughly 90% were seen once. The sample here was peripheral blood, taken in a trial of Ad26.COV2.S vaccine versus placebo. Receptor source: a person between 18 and 65 years old who received the Ad26.COV2.S COVID-19 vaccine or a placebo. CDR3s include the opening cysteine and the closing phenylalanine or tryptophan. Clone size is not always given. Where it is, it says once, few, many or a class for expanded clones.

clone size	CDR3 length	V gene	J gene	CDR3 protein
.	15	TRBV4-3	TRBJ2-3	CASSQTPGDTDTQYF
.	14	TRBV19	TRBJ2-7	CASSQTSGSTEQYF
.	15	TRBV6-5	TRBJ2-7	CASSLTGGGSYEQYF
.	14	TRBV6-1	TRBJ2-1	CASSEGSGYNEQFF
.	16	TRBV7-2	TRBJ2-1	CASSLVVGSSYNEQFF
.	13	TRBV19	TRBJ1-5	CASRVREAQPQHF
.	15	TRBV18	TRBJ2-1	CASSPRLSGYNEQFF
.	13	TRBV6-6	TRBJ1-2	CASSPTGEGGYTF
few	17	TRBV4-1	TRBJ1-5	CASSPIGGPRDNQPQHF
.	14	TRBV24-1	TRBJ1-5	CATSDLDRDQPQHF
.	14	TRBV5-5	TRBJ1-4	CASSPGTGFEKLFF
.	14	TRBV6-5	TRBJ2-3	CASRRTGEVDTQYF
.	13	TRBV28	TRBJ2-1	CASSLYAGTEQFF
.	18	TRBV5-4	TRBJ2-1	CASSSPSRLADPYNEQFF
.	11	TRBV30	TRBJ2-7	CAWIHRNEQYF
once	16	TRBV7-8	TRBJ2-1	CASSLKRTGLLDEQFF
.	11	TRBV12-3/TRBV12-4	TRBJ1-5	CASSLNQPQHF
few	14	TRBV30	TRBJ1-4	CAWSVWQGSEKLFF
.	12	TRBV14	TRBJ2-1	CASSQEWPPLFF
few	12	TRBV6-6	TRBJ1-2	CASSDPNYGYTF
.	16	TRBV14	TRBJ1-4	CASSQDRAALNEKLFF
.	15	TRBV9	TRBJ2-7	CASSVAPGTSGEQYF
.	15	TRBV19	TRBJ1-1	CASSTRTGVNTEAFF
.	17	TRBV4-2	TRBJ2-3	CASSADFLAGGTDTQYF